These 20 T cell receptor beta chains were all obtained from the same sample, sequenced in a study of T-cell memory formation after mild COVID-19. MiXCR, run by TCRdb on the 5' RACE reads, gives a single entry per CDR3 protein. Seen here are around 200,000 distinct CDR3 sequences, under 20% observed once, and the top ten hold 3.9%. The sample was PBMCs or a T cell subset sorted from them (not recorded which). The receptors here all came from a man aged 18 to 30 who had mild COVID-19 (a few samples of this study predate the infection). Cell type and time point are not known.

This clonotype was observed a handful of times. The chain employs TRBV24-1 and TRBJ1-5; 8 bases map to TRBD1. V shed 3 bases and J 3 bases; nucleotides not matched to a gene: 3. CDR1 KGHDR and CDR2 SFDVKD come from the germline V gene. The CDR3 totals 15 residues. The CDR3 loop reads CATSDGTGVNQPQHF. In DNA, the CDR3 is TGTGCCACCAGTGATGGGACAGGCGTCAATCAGCCCCAGCATTTT.

The V call is TRBV29-1, the J call TRBJ1-1; TRBD1 might be the D (5 bases). This CDR3 has 14 amino acids. The germline gives CDR1 SQVTM, CDR2 ANQGSEA. The ends were cut back, 4 bases at V and 1 base at J, with 13 bases in the middle. CDR3 in DNA: TGCAGCGTTGTCAGGGTTGACGGGAACACTGAAGCTTTCTTT. Its protein is CSVVRVDGNTEAFF.

The V call is TRBV5-1, the J call TRBJ1-4; D gene unclear. CDR1 is SGHRS, CDR2 YFSETQ, per germline. V dropped 4 bases and J dropped 0 bases, with 13 bases sitting between them. CDR3 length: 16 amino acids. The DNA for the CDR3 is TGCGCCAGCAGCGTATCAGGATTTGCAACTAATGAAAAACTGTTTTTT. Amino acids: CASSVSGFATNEKLFF. The variable domain in full, with the rest retrieved from reference TRBV5-1 and TRBJ1-4, is KAGVTQTPRYLIKTRGQQVTLSCSPISGHRSVSWYQQTPGQGLQFLFEYFSETQRNKGNFPGRFSGRQFSNSRSEMNVSTLELGDSALYLCASSVSGFATNEKLFFGSGTQLSVL.

V usage is TRBV12-3 or TRBV12-4 and J usage is TRBJ1-6; D perhaps matches TRBD1 (6 bases). This CDR3 is built from 15 residues. The V end lost 5 bases, the J end lost 6 bases, and 14 bases lay between the germline ends. Written as DNA, the CDR3 is TGTGCCAGCAGTCCTGACCGGACAGCTAATTCACCCCTCCACTTT. It codes for CASSPDRTANSPLHF.

This clonotype has more than one count but fewer than ten. This chain uses TRBV15 with TRBJ1-1; D remains ambiguous. Germline V gene data show CDR1 as LNHNV and CDR2 as YYDKDF (reference sequence). The CDR3 covers 13 residues. V gave up 0 bases and J gave up 5 bases, with 7 bases separating them. CDR3 sequence reads: CATSRDLATEAFF. The CDR3 coding sequence is TGTGCCACCAGCAGAGATTTGGCGACTGAAGCTTTCTTT.

The rearrangement joins TRBV6-2 or TRBV6-3 to TRBJ1-1; D may be TRBD1 (5 bases). CDR3 size: 13 residues. The V gene lost 6 bases and the J gene lost 4 bases, with 12 bases spanning the gap. From germline, CDR1 is MNHEY and CDR2 SVGEGT. The CDR3 here is CASRPQGGTEAFF. The CDR3, as DNA: TGTGCCAGCAGACCCCAGGGTGGCACTGAAGCTTTCTTT.

This clonotype appeared a few times. J is TRBJ1-4 and V is TRBV3-1, with 8 bases lining up with TRBD1. Germline V CDR1 and CDR2: LGHDT, YNNKEL (reference sequence). The CDR3 runs to 14 residues. Germline trimming cut 3 bases from V and 8 bases from J; bases unmatched to any gene: 5. The CDR3 sequence is CASSQTGVREKLFF. CDR3 nucleotides: TGTGCCAGCAGCCAGACAGGGGTACGGGAAAAACTGTTTTTT.

The V and J genes are TRBV2 and TRBJ2-7; D is ambiguous. V lost 8 bases and J 4 bases, leaving 18 bases between the germline ends. Germline V gene lookup returns CDR1 SNHLY and CDR2 FYNNEI. The CDR3 runs 14 residues. CDR3 sequence: CASRPRFTWYEQYV. The CDR3 DNA is TGTGCCAGCCGTCCTCGTTTCACCTGGTACGAGCAGTACGTC.

This chain links TRBV5-4 with TRBJ1-1; D perhaps matches TRBD1 (6 bases). Germline V gene sequence: CDR1 SGHNT, CDR2 YYREEE (reference sequence). Between the trimmed V and J ends, which lost 4 bases and 1 base, there was a span of 11 bases. CDR3 length equals 14 residues. CDR3 DNA sequence: TGTGCCAGCAGCATTGGGACACGGAACACTGAAGCTTTCTTT. Its translation is CASSIGTRNTEAFF.

This clonotype was observed a handful of times. The J gene is TRBJ1-6, the V gene TRBV20-1, with 9 bases fitting TRBD1. Germline V lookup: CDR1 DFQATT, CDR2 SNEGSKA (reference sequence). The CDR3 extends over 17 amino acids. V dropped 5 bases and J dropped 1; count of bases not matched to a gene: 9. Here the CDR3 DNA reads TGCAGTGCTTCTCACAGGGGGCTAAGGTCCTATAATTCACCCCTCCACTTT. This translates into CSASHRGLRSYNSPLHF.

This clonotype was detected only a few times. The CDR3 loop reads CASSWQGLADTQYF. CDR3 in DNA: TGCGCCAGCAGCTGGCAGGGGCTCGCAGATACGCAGTATTTT. The genes are TRBV5-1 and TRBJ2-3, with D perhaps matching TRBD1 (6 bases). The CDR3 consists of 14 residues. Trimming left V 3 bases short and J 4 bases short, with 12 bases between. CDR1 and CDR2 from the germline V gene are SGHRS and YFSETQ.

Many counts were recorded for this clonotype. This rearrangement joins TRBV6-5 to TRBJ2-5, with 15 bases lining up with TRBD2. Germline values: CDR1 MNHEY, CDR2 SVGAGI. V dropped 4 bases and J dropped 0; count of bases not matched to a gene: 3. CDR3 length: 17 amino acids. DNA for the CDR3: TGTGCCAGCAGTTTAGGACTAGCGGGGGGGTACCAAGAGACCCAGTACTTC. It is translated as CASSLGLAGGYQETQYF.

This clonotype was seen more than once but under ten times. The chain couples TRBV3-1 to TRBJ1-1, with TRBD1 as a possible D gene (6 bases). The CDR3 is 12 amino acids. The germline V gene encodes CDR1 LGHDT and CDR2 YNNKEL (reference sequence). The germline V and J ends were trimmed by 3 bases and 11 bases, with 13 bases remaining between them. The CDR3 DNA follows: TGTGCCAGCAGCCAGGCAGACAGGAGGGCTTTCTTT. It is translated as CASSQADRRAFF.

This chain links TRBV18 with TRBJ2-7; the D gene is possibly TRBD1 (5 bases). The CDR3 sequence is 13 residues long. The V gene lost 10 bases and the J gene lost 7 bases, with 20 bases spanning the gap. CDR1 and CDR2 (germline): KGHSH, LQKENI. CDR3 region: CATTGNPLGEQYV. The CDR3 nucleotides are TGTGCCACCACAGGCAATCCTTTAGGGGAGCAGTACGTC.

There are a few counts of this clonotype. CDR3 amino acids: CASSLDLASLDTQYF. CDR3 DNA: TGTGCCAGCAGCTTAGATCTAGCGAGTCTCGATACGCAGTATTTT. V and J are TRBV11-2 and TRBJ2-3, with D tentatively TRBD2 (6 bases). The CDR3 is 15 residues long. Trimming removed 0 bases from V and 6 bases from J, with 13 bases in between. CDR1 SGHAT and CDR2 FQNNGV come from the germline V gene.

This clonotype was observed a few times. This sequence joins TRBV7-3 and TRBJ2-3; 9 bases are shared with TRBD2. This CDR3 comprises 15 residues. Looked up from germline, CDR1 is SGHTA and CDR2 is FQGTGA. The junction had 6 bases not matched to a gene; V was cut back by 5 bases and J by 3 bases. CDR3 sequence (DNA): TGTGCCAGCAGCGCGTCACTAGCGGGTACAGATACGCAGTATTTT. Its protein product is CASSASLAGTDTQYF.

The CDR3 DNA follows: TGTGCCAGCAGCTTAGAATTGGTTCGAGCCCTTACAGACAATGAGCAGTTCTTC. This encodes CASSLELVRALTDNEQFF. The rearrangement links TRBV7-2 to TRBJ2-1, with D hard to call. The V and J ends lost 1 base and 5 bases respectively, with 21 bases between them. The germline V gene encodes CDR1 SGHTA and CDR2 FQGNSA. The CDR3 is made up of 18 amino acids.

The chain couples TRBV7-3 to TRBJ2-1, with 8 nucleotides matching TRBD2. Unmatched junction bases numbered 6, after V lost 2 bases and J lost 9 bases. Per the germline V gene, CDR1 is SGHTA and CDR2 is FQGTGA. CDR3 length equals 14 residues. CDR3 protein: CASSLVLTSGEQFF. Here the CDR3 DNA reads TGTGCCAGCAGCTTAGTCCTTACTAGCGGTGAGCAGTTCTTC.

This chain connects TRBV4-2 to TRBJ1-2, with unresolved D. V lost 0 bases and J lost 3, with 5 bases in between. The V gene's germline CDR1 is LGHNA and CDR2 YNFKEQ. The CDR3 has 13 residues. The DNA of the CDR3 is TGTGCCAGCAGCCAAGAAATTGACTATGGCTACACCTTC. Its translation is CASSQEIDYGYTF.

The chain links TRBV10-3 to TRBJ2-2; 7 bases agree with TRBD1. Germline V gene data show CDR1 as ENHRY and CDR2 as SYGVKD. Trimming removed 6 bases from V and 4 bases from J; junction bases left unmatched: 8. The CDR3 has 15 amino acids. CDR3 loop: CAIRVTDRATGELFF. The CDR3 DNA sequence: TGTGCCATCAGGGTCACCGACAGGGCCACCGGGGAGCTGTTTTTT.